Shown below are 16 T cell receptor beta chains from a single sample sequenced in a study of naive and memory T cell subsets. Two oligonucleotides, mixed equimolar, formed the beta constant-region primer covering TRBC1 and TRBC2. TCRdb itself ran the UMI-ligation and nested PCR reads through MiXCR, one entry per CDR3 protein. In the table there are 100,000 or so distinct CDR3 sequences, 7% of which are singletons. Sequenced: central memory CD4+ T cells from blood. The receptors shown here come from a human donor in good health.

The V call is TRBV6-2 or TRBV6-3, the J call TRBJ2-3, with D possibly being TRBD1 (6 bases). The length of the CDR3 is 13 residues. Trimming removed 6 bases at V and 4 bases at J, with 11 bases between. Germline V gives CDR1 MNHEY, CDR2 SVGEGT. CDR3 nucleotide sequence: TGTGCCAGCAGGCAGACAGGCTCAGATACGCAGTATTTT. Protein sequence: CASRQTGSDTQYF.

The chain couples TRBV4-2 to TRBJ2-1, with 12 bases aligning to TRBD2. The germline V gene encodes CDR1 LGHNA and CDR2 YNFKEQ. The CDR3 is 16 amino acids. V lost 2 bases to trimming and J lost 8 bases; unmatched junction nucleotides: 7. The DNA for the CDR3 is TGTGCCAGCAGCCAACCTACTAGCGGGGGGCCCCATGAGCAGTTCTTC. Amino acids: CASSQPTSGGPHEQFF.

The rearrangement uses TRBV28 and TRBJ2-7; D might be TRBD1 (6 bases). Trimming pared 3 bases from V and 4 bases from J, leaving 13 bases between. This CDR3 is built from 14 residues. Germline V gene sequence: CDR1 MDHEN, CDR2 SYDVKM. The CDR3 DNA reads TGTGCCAGCAGTTTTCAGGGGCCACGTTACGAGCAGTACTTC. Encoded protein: CASSFQGPRYEQYF.

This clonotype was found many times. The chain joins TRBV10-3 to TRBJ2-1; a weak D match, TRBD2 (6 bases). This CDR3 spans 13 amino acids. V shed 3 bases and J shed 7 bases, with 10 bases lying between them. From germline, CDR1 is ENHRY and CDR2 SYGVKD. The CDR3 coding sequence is TGTGCCATCAGTGACTCGGCGGGGAATGAGCAGTTCTTC. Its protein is CAISDSAGNEQFF.

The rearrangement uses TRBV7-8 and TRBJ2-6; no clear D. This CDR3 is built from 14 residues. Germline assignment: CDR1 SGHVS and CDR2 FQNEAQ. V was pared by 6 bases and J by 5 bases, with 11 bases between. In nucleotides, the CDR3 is TGTGCCAGCAGATTTCCGGGCTGGGCCAACGTCCTGACTTTC. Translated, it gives CASRFPGWANVLTF.

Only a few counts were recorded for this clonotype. The CDR3 bases are TGTGCCTGGAGTGTAGGGGCCTGGACTGAAGCTTTCTTT. Amino acids: CAWSVGAWTEAFF. The chain recombines TRBV30 with TRBJ1-1, with D possibly being TRBD1 (5 bases). The CDR3 runs 13 residues. Per the germline V gene, CDR1 is GTSNPN and CDR2 is SVGIG (reference sequence). V was clipped by 0 bases and J by 5 bases, with 10 bases between them.

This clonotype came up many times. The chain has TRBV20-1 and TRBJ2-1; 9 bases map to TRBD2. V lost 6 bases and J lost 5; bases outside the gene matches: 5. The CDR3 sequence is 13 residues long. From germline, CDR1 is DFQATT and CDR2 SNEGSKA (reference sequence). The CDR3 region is CSASGRPNNEQFF. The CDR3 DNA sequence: TGCAGTGCAAGCGGGAGGCCCAACAATGAGCAGTTCTTC.

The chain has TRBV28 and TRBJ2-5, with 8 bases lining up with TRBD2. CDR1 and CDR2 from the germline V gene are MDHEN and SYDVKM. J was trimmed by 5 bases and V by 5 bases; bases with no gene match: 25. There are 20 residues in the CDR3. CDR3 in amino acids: CASSPAVVTRGGRFVETQYF. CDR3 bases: TGTGCCAGCAGTCCCGCGGTTGTGACCCGGGGGGGCCGCTTTGTGGAGACCCAGTACTTC.

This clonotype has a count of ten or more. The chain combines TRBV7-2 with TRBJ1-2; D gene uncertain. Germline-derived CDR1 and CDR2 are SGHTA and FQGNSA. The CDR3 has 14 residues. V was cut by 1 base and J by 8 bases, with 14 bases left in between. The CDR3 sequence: CASSLGGVREGYTF. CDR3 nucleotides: TGTGCCAGCAGCTTAGGAGGAGTTAGGGAGGGCTACACCTTC.

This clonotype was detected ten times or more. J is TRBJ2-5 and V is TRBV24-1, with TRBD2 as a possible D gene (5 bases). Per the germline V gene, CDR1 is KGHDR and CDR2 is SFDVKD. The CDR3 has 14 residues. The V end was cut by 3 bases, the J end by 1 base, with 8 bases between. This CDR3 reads CATSDRRIQETQYF. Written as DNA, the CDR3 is TGTGCCACCAGTGATAGGAGGATCCAAGAGACCCAGTACTTC.

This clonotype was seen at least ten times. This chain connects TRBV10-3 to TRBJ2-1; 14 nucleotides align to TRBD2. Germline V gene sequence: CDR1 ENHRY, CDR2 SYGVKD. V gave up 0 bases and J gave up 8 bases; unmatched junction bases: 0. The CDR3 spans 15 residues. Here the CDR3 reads CAISESGLAGDEQFF. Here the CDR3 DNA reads TGTGCCATCAGTGAGTCGGGACTAGCGGGAGATGAGCAGTTCTTC.

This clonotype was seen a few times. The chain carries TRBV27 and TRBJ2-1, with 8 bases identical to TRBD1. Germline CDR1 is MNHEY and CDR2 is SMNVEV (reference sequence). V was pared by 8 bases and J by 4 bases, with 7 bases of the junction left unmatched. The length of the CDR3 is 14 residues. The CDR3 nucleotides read TGTGCCAGCTGGGACAGGATCCCTTACAATGAGCAGTTCTTC. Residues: CASWDRIPYNEQFF.

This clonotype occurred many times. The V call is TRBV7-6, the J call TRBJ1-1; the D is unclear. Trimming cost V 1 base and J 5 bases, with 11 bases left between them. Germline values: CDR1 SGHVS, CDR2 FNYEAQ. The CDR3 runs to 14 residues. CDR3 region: CASSLVSGGTEAFF. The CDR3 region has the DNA TGTGCCAGCAGCTTAGTCTCGGGAGGTACTGAAGCTTTCTTT.

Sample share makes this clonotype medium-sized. CDR3 protein: CASSLVRGMGQPQHF. In DNA, the CDR3 is TGTGCCAGCAGCCTAGTGAGGGGTATGGGGCAGCCCCAGCATTTT. This chain connects TRBV7-2 to TRBJ1-5; D possibly corresponds to TRBD1 (5 bases). Trimming removed 5 bases at V and 7 bases at J, with 18 bases between. This CDR3 region has 15 residues. From germline, CDR1 is SGHTA and CDR2 FQGNSA.

The DNA of the CDR3 is TGTGCCAGCAGTCCACACGACAGGGATACGCAGTATTTT. Translating gives CASSPHDRDTQYF. The rearrangement joins TRBV27 to TRBJ2-3; D possibly corresponds to TRBD1 (6 bases). Per germline, CDR1 MNHEY and CDR2 SMNVEV (reference sequence). Trimming took 5 bases from V and 6 from J, leaving 12 bases between them. The CDR3 loop spans 13 amino acids.

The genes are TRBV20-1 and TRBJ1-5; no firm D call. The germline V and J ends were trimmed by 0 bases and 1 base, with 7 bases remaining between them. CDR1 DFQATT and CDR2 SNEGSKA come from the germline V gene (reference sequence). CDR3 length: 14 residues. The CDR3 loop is CSARERGSNQPQHF. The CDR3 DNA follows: TGCAGTGCTAGAGAAAGAGGGAGCAATCAGCCCCAGCATTTT.